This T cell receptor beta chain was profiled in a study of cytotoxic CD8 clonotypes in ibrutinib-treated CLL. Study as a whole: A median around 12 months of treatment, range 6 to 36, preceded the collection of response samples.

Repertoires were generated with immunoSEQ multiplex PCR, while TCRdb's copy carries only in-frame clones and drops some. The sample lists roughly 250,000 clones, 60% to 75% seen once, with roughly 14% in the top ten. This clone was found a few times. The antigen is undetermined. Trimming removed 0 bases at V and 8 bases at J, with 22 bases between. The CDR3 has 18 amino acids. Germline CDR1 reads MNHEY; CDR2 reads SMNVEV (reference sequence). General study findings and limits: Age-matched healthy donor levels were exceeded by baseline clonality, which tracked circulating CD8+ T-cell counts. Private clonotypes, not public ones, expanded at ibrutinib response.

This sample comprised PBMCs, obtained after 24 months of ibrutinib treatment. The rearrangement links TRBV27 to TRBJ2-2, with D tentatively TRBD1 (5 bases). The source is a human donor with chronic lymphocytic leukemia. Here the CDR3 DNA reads TGTGCCAGCAGTTTATCTTATGCGTTAGGGGCTACCACAGGGGAGCTGTTTTTT. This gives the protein CASSLSYALGATTGELFF.